Listed below are T cell receptor beta chains from one sample, sequenced in a study of blood T cell repertoires in COVID-19. The table came from immunoSEQ multiplex PCR; TCRdb's copy has only in-frame clones and leaves some out. The sample holds 150,000 to 200,000 clones, around 82% seen once. Sequences were obtained from peripheral blood. These receptors all stem from a man aged 55-75 years with active or convalescent COVID-19. CDR3s include the opening cysteine and the closing phenylalanine or tryptophan. Each record gives: V gene, D gene, clone size, J gene, CDR3 DNA, CDR3 protein. A D gene is named only where the DNA matches it firmly. The size field is filled for only some rows; it gives once, few, many or a size class.

V: TRBV3-1/TRBV3-2; D: .; size: .; J: TRBJ2-5; DNA: TGTGCCAGCAGCCAAGATACTAGCCAAGAGACCCAGTACTTC; CDR3: CASSQDTSQETQYF
V: TRBV6-1; D: .; size: .; J: TRBJ1-4; DNA: TGTGCCAGCAGCCAACGGGGACTTGAAAAACTGTTTTTT; CDR3: CASSQRGLEKLFF
V: TRBV11-3; D: TRBD2; size: .; J: TRBJ2-1; DNA: TGTGCCAGCAGCTTAGGGACTAGCGTAGACAATGAGCAGTTCTTC; CDR3: CASSLGTSVDNEQFF
V: TRBV7-9; D: .; size: .; J: TRBJ1-6; DNA: TGTGCCAGCAGCTTAGCTAGTTCACCCCTCCACTTT; CDR3: CASSLASSPLHF
V: TRBV7-9; D: TRBD1; size: .; J: TRBJ2-4; DNA: TGTGCCAGCAGCATAGGGACAGGGGACCTGTCAAACATTCAGTACTTC; CDR3: CASSIGTGDLSNIQYF
V: TRBV7-2; D: .; size: .; J: TRBJ1-5; DNA: TGTGCCAGCAGCTTAGCGGGGGGGGCAAATCAGCCCCAGCATTTT; CDR3: CASSLAGGANQPQHF
V: TRBV27; D: .; size: .; J: TRBJ2-3; DNA: TGTGCCAGCAGTGAGGGCGGAGCAGGTACAGATACGCAGTATTTT; CDR3: CASSEGGAGTDTQYF
V: TRBV10-3; D: .; size: .; J: TRBJ1-2; DNA: TGTGCCATCAGTGAGTCGCCAGGGCCAACAAGCTACACCTTC; CDR3: CAISESPGPTSYTF
V: TRBV5-5; D: TRBD1; size: .; J: TRBJ2-7; DNA: TGTGCCAGCAGCCATCACCGGGACAGGGTTTCCGAGCAGTACTTC; CDR3: CASSHHRDRVSEQYF
V: TRBV7-6; D: TRBD2; size: once; J: TRBJ2-3; DNA: TGTGCCAGCAGCTTAGGCGCTAGCGGCTACACAGATACGCAGTATTTT; CDR3: CASSLGASGYTDTQYF
V: TRBV3-1/TRBV3-2; D: .; size: .; J: TRBJ1-2; DNA: TGTGCCAGCAGCCCGGACAGCTTGGGGACTAACTATGGCTACACCTTC; CDR3: CASSPDSLGTNYGYTF
V: TRBV27; D: .; size: .; J: TRBJ2-2; DNA: TGTGCCAGCAGTTTATCCCTTAACACCGGGGAGCTGTTTTTT; CDR3: CASSLSLNTGELFF
V: TRBV18; D: TRBD1; size: few; J: TRBJ1-6; DNA: TGTGCCAGCTCTCTACAGGGGGATTATAATTCACCCCTCCACTTT; CDR3: CASSLQGDYNSPLHF
V: TRBV2; D: .; size: many; J: TRBJ1-5; DNA: TGTGCCAGCAGTGAGGAGCATCCCAATCAGCCCCAGCATTTT; CDR3: CASSEEHPNQPQHF
V: TRBV11-3; D: TRBD1; size: few; J: TRBJ2-3; DNA: TGTGCCAGCAGCTTAGGTGACAGGGGAGCGGATACGCAGTATTTT; CDR3: CASSLGDRGADTQYF
V: TRBV11-2; D: .; size: .; J: TRBJ2-7; DNA: TGTGCCAGCAGCTTAGATTTCCCGGGTTTGGGCTACGAGCAGTACTTC; CDR3: CASSLDFPGLGYEQYF
V: TRBV11-3; D: .; size: few; J: TRBJ2-5; DNA: TGTGCCAGCAGCTTAGGTTCGGGAGCGGAGACCCAGTACTTC; CDR3: CASSLGSGAETQYF
V: TRBV6-5; D: .; size: few; J: TRBJ2-5; DNA: TGTGCCAGCAGTTCCCTCGGGGAGACCCAGTACTTC; CDR3: CASSSLGETQYF
V: TRBV19; D: TRBD1; size: .; J: TRBJ2-5; DNA: TGTGCCAGTAGATCTGGACAGGGTGGAGAGACCCAGTACTTC; CDR3: CASRSGQGGETQYF
V: TRBV24-1; D: TRBD1; size: .; J: TRBJ2-1; DNA: TGTGCCACCAGTGATTTGGAGGTGGCGGGACAGGGCAATGAGCAGTTCTTC; CDR3: CATSDLEVAGQGNEQFF
V: TRBV2; D: .; size: .; J: TRBJ2-2; DNA: TGTGCCAGCAGTGAATTGCGGGACGGGGAGCTGTTTTTT; CDR3: CASSELRDGELFF
V: TRBV5-4; D: .; size: .; J: TRBJ1-2; DNA: TGTGCCAGCAGCTCCGATACAGGGAACTATGGCTACACCTTC; CDR3: CASSSDTGNYGYTF
V: TRBV11-3; D: .; size: .; J: TRBJ2-1; DNA: TGTGCCAGCAGCTCCCTAGCACACAATGAGCAGTTCTTC; CDR3: CASSSLAHNEQFF
V: TRBV5-1; D: .; size: .; J: TRBJ2-6; DNA: TGCGCCAGCAGCCGCGGAGAAGCTGGGGCCAACGTCCTGACTTTC; CDR3: CASSRGEAGANVLTF
V: TRBV6-1; D: TRBD1; size: .; J: TRBJ1-1; DNA: TGTGCCAGCAGCGAAGGCCCCACAGCGACAGGGACTGAAGCTTTCTTT; CDR3: CASSEGPTATGTEAFF
V: TRBV15; D: .; size: .; J: TRBJ2-1; DNA: TGTGCCACCAGCAGAGAAGCGAGGAGCTCCTACAATGAGCAGTTCTTC; CDR3: CATSREARSSYNEQFF
V: TRBV3-1/TRBV3-2; D: TRBD1; size: .; J: TRBJ1-1; DNA: TGTGCCAGCAGCCGGACAGGGGCCAGGAACACTGAAGCTTTCTTT; CDR3: CASSRTGARNTEAFF
V: TRBV13; D: TRBD2; size: .; J: TRBJ2-7; DNA: TGTGCCAGCAGCAACGCCGGGACTAGTCGCTACGAGCAGTACTTC; CDR3: CASSNAGTSRYEQYF
V: TRBV21-1; D: .; size: .; J: TRBJ2-1; DNA: TGTGCCAGCACCAAGGGGCGGGGTCCGCAGCAGTTCTTC; CDR3: CASTKGRGPQQFF
V: TRBV5-1; D: .; size: .; J: TRBJ2-1; DNA: TGCGCCAGCAGCCCAGTTGCCCCAACCTACAATGAGCAGTTCTTC; CDR3: CASSPVAPTYNEQFF
V: TRBV14; D: TRBD1; size: .; J: TRBJ1-1; DNA: TGTGCCAGCAGCCGACTGGGACAGCCTGAAGCTTTCTTT; CDR3: CASSRLGQPEAFF
V: TRBV28; D: .; size: once; J: TRBJ1-5; DNA: TGTGCCAGCAGCGACAGGAATAATCAGCCCCAGCATTTT; CDR3: CASSDRNNQPQHF
V: TRBV3-1/TRBV3-2; D: .; size: .; J: TRBJ1-2; DNA: TGTGCCAGCACCCTCGGGGGCTATGGCTACACCTTC; CDR3: CASTLGGYGYTF
V: TRBV5-4; D: .; size: .; J: TRBJ2-1; DNA: TGTGCCAGCAGCTTGGCCGGTAACAATGAGCAGTTCTTC; CDR3: CASSLAGNNEQFF
V: TRBV2; D: TRBD1; size: .; J: TRBJ1-5; DNA: TGTGCCAGCAGTGAAGAGGGGGCGTATGGTCAGCCCCAGCATTTT; CDR3: CASSEEGAYGQPQHF
V: TRBV24-1; D: .; size: .; J: TRBJ1-2; DNA: TGTGCCACCAGTGACCTCTATGGCTACACCTTC; CDR3: CATSDLYGYTF
V: TRBV5-4; D: .; size: .; J: TRBJ1-2; DNA: TGTGCCAGCAGCTTGATGGGCAGCTCAAACTATGGCTACACCTTC; CDR3: CASSLMGSSNYGYTF
V: TRBV28; D: .; size: .; J: TRBJ2-7; DNA: TGTGCCAGCGGGACTGCGCTCGGGGGTTACGAGCAGTACTTC; CDR3: CASGTALGGYEQYF
V: TRBV3-1/TRBV3-2; D: .; size: .; J: TRBJ1-1; DNA: TGTGCCAGCAGCCAGAGGCGAGCTATGAACACTGAAGCTTTCTTT; CDR3: CASSQRRAMNTEAFF
V: TRBV18; D: TRBD1; size: .; J: TRBJ1-2; DNA: TGTGCCAGCTCACCTCGGGACAGGCAGAGGACTAACTATGGCTACACCTTC; CDR3: CASSPRDRQRTNYGYTF
V: TRBV10-3; D: TRBD2; size: .; J: TRBJ2-2; DNA: TGTGCCGCGTCGGGACTAGCGGGAGGAGCGAACACCGGGGAGCTGTTTTTT; CDR3: CAASGLAGGANTGELFF
V: TRBV5-1; D: TRBD1; size: .; J: TRBJ2-5; DNA: TGCGCCAGCGGGGGCGGACAGGGGGCTCGGGAGACCCAGTACTTC; CDR3: CASGGGQGARETQYF
V: TRBV28; D: TRBD2; size: .; J: TRBJ2-1; DNA: TGTGCCAGCAGTTCCCTAGCGGGAGGCAAGGATGAGCAGTTCTTC; CDR3: CASSSLAGGKDEQFF
V: TRBV5-4; D: TRBD1; size: .; J: TRBJ2-7; DNA: TGTGCCAGCAGTCCCAGCGGTGGACAGGTGACTAACCAGCAGTACTTC; CDR3: CASSPSGGQVTNQQYF
V: TRBV19; D: TRBD1; size: once; J: TRBJ2-7; DNA: TGTGCCAGTAGGCCGGGACAGGGGTTCTACGAGCAGTACTTC; CDR3: CASRPGQGFYEQYF
V: TRBV5-1; D: TRBD1; size: .; J: TRBJ2-6; DNA: TGCGCCAGCAGCTTGGGGAGGACAGGTACTTCCTCTGGGGCCAACGTCCTGACTTTC; CDR3: CASSLGRTGTSSGANVLTF
V: TRBV2; D: .; size: .; J: TRBJ2-2; DNA: TGTGCCAGCATAAGACAACTTGGCGCCGGCCCCGGGGAGCTGTTTTTT; CDR3: CASIRQLGAGPGELFF
V: TRBV9; D: .; size: .; J: TRBJ1-6; DNA: TGTGCCAGCAGCGTATCCAGGGTAGGATCACCCCTCCACTTT; CDR3: CASSVSRVGSPLHF
V: TRBV7-6; D: .; size: .; J: TRBJ2-7; DNA: TGTGCCAGCAGCGCGGTGGGACCAGGGGCCCTCTACGAGCAGTACTTC; CDR3: CASSAVGPGALYEQYF
V: TRBV3-1/TRBV3-2; D: .; size: .; J: TRBJ1-1; DNA: TGTGCCAGCAGCCAGAAGGGGACAAATGAAGCTTTCTTT; CDR3: CASSQKGTNEAFF
V: TRBV7-2; D: TRBD2; size: .; J: TRBJ2-3; DNA: TGTGCCAGCAGTCATCGACTAGCGGGGGGGGGCACAGATACGCAGTATTTT; CDR3: CASSHRLAGGGTDTQYF
V: TRBV5-6; D: TRBD1; size: .; J: TRBJ1-2; DNA: TGTGCCAGCAGCATGGGACAGGGGGATGGCTACACCTTC; CDR3: CASSMGQGDGYTF
V: TRBV11-2; D: TRBD1; size: .; J: TRBJ2-2; DNA: TGTGCCAGCAGCCCCCTGACAGGGAGCACCGGGGAGCTGTTTTTT; CDR3: CASSPLTGSTGELFF